The sequence of this T cell receptor beta chain was determined in a study of CD8+ T cells in alopecia areata. Overall study context: Patients in the study were on tofacitinib for 6 to 18 months, then off it for 6 months. General study points: Normal scalp had lower clonality than lesional scalp, with alopecia totalis/universalis lesions showing this most strongly.

Following extraction, RNA underwent reverse transcription to cDNA, which served as the sequencing template. The data were produced by immunoSEQ multiplex PCR, yet TCRdb's version contains in-frame clones alone and is incomplete. Here the sample spans approximately 180,000 clones, 64% being singletons. Treatment meaning: oral pan-JAK inhibitor, 5-10 mg twice daily. Patients with alopecia areata provided lesional scalp punch biopsies as well as peripheral blood. V gave up 0 bases and J gave up 6 bases, with 12 bases separating them. CDR3 length: 14 residues. Germline values: CDR1 MNHEY, CDR2 SMNVEV (reference sequence). As regards this clone: Antigen specificity is unknown.

The sequence derives from a human donor with alopecia areata. Sequenced here: CD4+ T cells sorted from blood, sampled at week 49, from a patient treated with tofacitinib. The genes are TRBV27 and TRBJ2-7; perhaps TRBD1 as D (5 bases). CDR3 in amino acids: CASSLSKTGGEQYF. The CDR3 region has the DNA TGTGCCAGCAGTTTATCTAAAACAGGCGGCGAGCAGTACTTC.